Below, one T cell receptor beta chain is given with its context. The source of the sample is a study of blood T cell repertoires in COVID-19. Study context: Specimens from acute and convalescent COVID-19 originated in the United States, Italy and Spain. The analysed material was cDNA or gDNA that came from T cells, B-cell-depleted T cells, or PBMCs.

The CDR3 sequence is 17 residues long. Germline CDR1 LNHDA, CDR2 SQIVND (reference sequence). Trimming cost V 8 bases and J 0 bases, with 17 bases left between them. Methods used by the authors: From reference gene primer amplification, estimates of nucleated cell counts were derived. Assay used: immunoSEQ multiplex PCR; TCRdb lists only in-frame clones, some missing. D and trimming were read from the DNA, whereas the V and J calls and clone size are those reported in that table. This sample has 90,000 to 100,000 clones, with roughly 82% found just once. This receptor was identified in a man older than 75 with acute or convalescent COVID-19. Material for sequencing was peripheral blood. This chain uses TRBV19 with TRBJ2-6; D is perhaps TRBD2 (5 bases). As DNA, the CDR3 is TGTGCCAGTCGAAGGACTCTAGTTTCCTCTGGGGCCAACGTCCTGACTTTC. Protein: CASRRTLVSSGANVLTF.